What follows describes a single TCR beta chain. What it recognizes is unknown. Treatment here: approximately nine-day PBMC culture with coronavirus spike peptide pools or control peptides (ViraFEST assay). These data belong to a study of vaccination and CD4 T cells after COVID-19. Study-wide findings and caveats: In convalescent patients, 304 of 307 vaccine-specific clones were mono-reactive for SARS-CoV-2 spike.

Germline assignment: CDR1 SGHTA and CDR2 FQGNSA. This CDR3 has 16 amino acids. Deletions cut 1 base from V and 3 bases from J, with 14 bases between. The Oncomine TCR Beta short-read assay sequenced DNA from cultured CD4+ T cells. TCRdb redid the calling of the PCR reads with MiXCR, one entry per CDR3 protein. This table holds 13,000 or so distinct CDR3 sequences, about 40% found once. This rearrangement joins TRBV7-2 to TRBJ2-3, with D tentatively TRBD2 (6 bases). The clonotype originates from a human donor who had recovered from COVID-19. The sample was CD4+ T cells from blood, cultured in vitro. This chain's CDR3 is CASSLGRGAGTDTQYF. The CDR3 coding sequence is TGTGCCAGCAGCTTAGGGCGCGGGGCAGGGACAGATACGCAGTATTTT.